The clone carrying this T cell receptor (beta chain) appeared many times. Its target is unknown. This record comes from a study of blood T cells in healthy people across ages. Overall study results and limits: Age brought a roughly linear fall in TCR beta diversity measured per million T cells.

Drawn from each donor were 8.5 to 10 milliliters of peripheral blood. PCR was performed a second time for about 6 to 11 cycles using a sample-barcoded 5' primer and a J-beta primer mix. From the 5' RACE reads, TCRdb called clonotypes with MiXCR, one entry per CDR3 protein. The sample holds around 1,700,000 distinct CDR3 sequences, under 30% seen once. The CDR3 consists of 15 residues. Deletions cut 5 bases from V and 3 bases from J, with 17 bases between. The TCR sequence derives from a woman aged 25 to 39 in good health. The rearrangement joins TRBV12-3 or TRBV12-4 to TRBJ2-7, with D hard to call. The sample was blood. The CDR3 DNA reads TGTGCCAGCAGTCTACAACCCTCGGGCAGCTACGAGCAGTACTTC. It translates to CASSLQPSGSYEQYF.